This T cell receptor (beta chain) was sequenced in a study of T cells in Graves' hyperthyroidism and ophthalmopathy. This clonotype was seen many times. Per the germline V gene, CDR1 is SEHNR and CDR2 is FQNEAQ (reference sequence). Trimming cost V 5 bases and J 1 base; bases outside gene matches: 4. This CDR3 region has 15 residues. Patients were excluded for uncontrolled infection, other autoimmune disease, pregnancy or lactation. TCR beta CDR3 regions were amplified from RNA transcripts. The HTBI set primed first-round TCR CDR3 RT-PCR. Using its own MiXCR run on the multiplex PCR reads, TCRdb lists one record per CDR3 protein. Found here are around 340,000 distinct CDR3 sequences, around 18% of them singletons; the top ten hold roughly a sixth.

The sample consisted of blood. The receptor was derived from a woman aged 40 to 49 with Graves' ophthalmopathy. This sequence joins TRBV7-9 and TRBJ2-2, with TRBD2 identical over 7 bases. The CDR3: CASSPTSVNTGELFF. The CDR3 coding sequence is TGTGCCAGCAGCCCAACTAGCGTGAACACCGGGGAGCTGTTTTTT.